What follows are 2 T cell receptor beta chains derived from one specimen sequenced in a study of OX40 agonist ivuxolimab in advanced cancers. Profiled with immunoSEQ multiplex PCR; TCRdb holds only in-frame clones, not every one. Of 70,000 to 95,000 clones listed, roughly 86% are singletons. The source was CD4+ or CD8+ T cells sorted from blood, collected in a trial of the OX40 agonist ivuxolimab. Every receptor here comes from an adult with an advanced solid tumor such as melanoma, head and neck, liver or kidney cancer.

The chain is built from TRBV30 and TRBJ2-7, with D possibly TRBD2 on 5 matching bases. The CDR3 length is 11 residues. V lost 4 bases, J lost 3 bases, and 7 bases lay in between. Germline V lookup: CDR1 GTSNPN, CDR2 SVGIG (reference sequence). The CDR3 DNA follows: TGTGCCTGGAACAGCGGCTACGAGCAGTACTTC. This gives the protein CAWNSGYEQYF.

The V and J genes are TRBV6-1 and TRBJ2-1; 7 bases match TRBD2. The germline gives CDR1 MNHNS, CDR2 SASEGT. This CDR3 comprises 15 residues. V lost 1 base and J lost 1; bases outside the gene matches: 1. The CDR3 bases are TGTGCCAGCAGTGAAGGGGGAGGGTCCTACAATGAGCAGTTCTTC. This sequence encodes CASSEGGGSYNEQFF.